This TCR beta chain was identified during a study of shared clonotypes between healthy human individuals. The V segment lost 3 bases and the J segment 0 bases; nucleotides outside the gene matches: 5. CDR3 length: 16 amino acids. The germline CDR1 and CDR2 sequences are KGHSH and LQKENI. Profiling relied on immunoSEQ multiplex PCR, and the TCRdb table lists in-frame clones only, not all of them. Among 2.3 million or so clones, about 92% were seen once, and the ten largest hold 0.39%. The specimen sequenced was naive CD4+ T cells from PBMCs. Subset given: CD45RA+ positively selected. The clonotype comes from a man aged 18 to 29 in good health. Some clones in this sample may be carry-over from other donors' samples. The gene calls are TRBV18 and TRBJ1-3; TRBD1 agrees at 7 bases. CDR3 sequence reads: CASSPRDSPSGNTIYF. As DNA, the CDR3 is TGTGCCAGCTCACCGAGGGACAGTCCCTCTGGAAACACCATATATTTT.